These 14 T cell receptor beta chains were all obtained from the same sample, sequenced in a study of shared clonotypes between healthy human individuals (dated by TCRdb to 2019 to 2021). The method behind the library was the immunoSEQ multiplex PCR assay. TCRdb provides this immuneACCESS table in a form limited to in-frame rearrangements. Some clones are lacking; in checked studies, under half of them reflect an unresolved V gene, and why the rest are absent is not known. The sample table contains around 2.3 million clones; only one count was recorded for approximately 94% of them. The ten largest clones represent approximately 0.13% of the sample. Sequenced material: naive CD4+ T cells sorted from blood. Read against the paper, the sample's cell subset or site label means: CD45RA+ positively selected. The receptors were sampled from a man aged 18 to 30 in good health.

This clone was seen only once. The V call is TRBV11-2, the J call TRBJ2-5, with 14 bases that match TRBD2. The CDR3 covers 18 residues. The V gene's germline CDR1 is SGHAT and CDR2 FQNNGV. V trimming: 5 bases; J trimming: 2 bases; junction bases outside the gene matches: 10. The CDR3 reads CASSPGLAGGLKQETQYF. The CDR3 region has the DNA TGTGCCAGCAGCCCTGGACTAGCGGGGGGACTAAAACAAGAGACCCAGTACTTC.

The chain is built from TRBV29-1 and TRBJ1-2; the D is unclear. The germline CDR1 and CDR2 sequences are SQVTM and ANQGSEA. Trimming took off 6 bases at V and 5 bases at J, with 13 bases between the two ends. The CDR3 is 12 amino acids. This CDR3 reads CSVYVGSYGYTF. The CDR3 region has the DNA TGCAGCGTGTACGTGGGGTCATATGGCTACACCTTC.

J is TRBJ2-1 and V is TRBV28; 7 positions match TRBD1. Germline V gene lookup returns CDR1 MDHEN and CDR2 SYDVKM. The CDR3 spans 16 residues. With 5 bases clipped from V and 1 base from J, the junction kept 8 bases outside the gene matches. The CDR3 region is CASSLDRAISYNEQFF. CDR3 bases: TGTGCCAGCAGTCTTGACAGGGCTATTTCCTACAATGAGCAGTTCTTC.

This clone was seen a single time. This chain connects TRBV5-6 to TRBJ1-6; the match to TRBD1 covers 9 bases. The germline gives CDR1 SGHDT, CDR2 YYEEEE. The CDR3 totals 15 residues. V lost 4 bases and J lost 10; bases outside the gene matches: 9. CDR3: CASSRQGVGWSPLHF. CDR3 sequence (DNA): TGTGCCAGCAGCCGACAGGGGGTAGGATGGTCACCCCTCCACTTT.

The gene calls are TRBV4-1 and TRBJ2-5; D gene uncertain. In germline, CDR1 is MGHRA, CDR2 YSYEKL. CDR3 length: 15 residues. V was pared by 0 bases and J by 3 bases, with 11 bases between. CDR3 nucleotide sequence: TGCGCCAGCAGCCAAGATTTACGGGTGGAAGAGACCCAGTACTTC. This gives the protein CASSQDLRVEETQYF.

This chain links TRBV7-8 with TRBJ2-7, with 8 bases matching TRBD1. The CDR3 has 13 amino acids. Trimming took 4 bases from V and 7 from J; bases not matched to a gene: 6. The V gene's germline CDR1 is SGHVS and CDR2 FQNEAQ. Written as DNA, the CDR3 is TGTGCCAGCAGCTCACAGGGGGTTGGGGAGCAGTACTTC. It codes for CASSSQGVGEQYF. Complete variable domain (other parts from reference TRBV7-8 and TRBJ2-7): GAGVSQSPRYKVAKRGQDVALRCDPISGHVSLFWYQQALGQGPEFLTYFQNEAQLDKSGLPSDRFFAERPEGSVSTLKIQRTQQEDSAVYLCASSSQGVGEQYFGPGTRLTVT.

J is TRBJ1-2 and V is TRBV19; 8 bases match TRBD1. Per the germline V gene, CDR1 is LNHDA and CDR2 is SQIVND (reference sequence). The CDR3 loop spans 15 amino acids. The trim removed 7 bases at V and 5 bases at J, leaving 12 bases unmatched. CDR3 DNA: TGTGCCAGTACCCCGACAGGGGCGTTAAAATATGGCTACACCTTC. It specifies CASTPTGALKYGYTF.

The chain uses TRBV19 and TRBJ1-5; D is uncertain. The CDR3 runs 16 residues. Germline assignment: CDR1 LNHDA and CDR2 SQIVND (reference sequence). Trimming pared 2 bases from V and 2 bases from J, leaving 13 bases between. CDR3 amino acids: CASSISGTAGNQPQHF. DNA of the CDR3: TGTGCCAGTAGTATATCCGGTACGGCAGGCAATCAGCCCCAGCATTTT.

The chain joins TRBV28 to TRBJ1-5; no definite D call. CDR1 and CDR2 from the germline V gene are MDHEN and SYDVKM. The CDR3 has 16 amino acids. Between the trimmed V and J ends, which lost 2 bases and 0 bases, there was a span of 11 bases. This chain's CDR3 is CASSLPTDYSNQPQHF. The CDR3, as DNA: TGTGCCAGCAGTTTACCAACGGACTATAGCAATCAGCCCCAGCATTTT.

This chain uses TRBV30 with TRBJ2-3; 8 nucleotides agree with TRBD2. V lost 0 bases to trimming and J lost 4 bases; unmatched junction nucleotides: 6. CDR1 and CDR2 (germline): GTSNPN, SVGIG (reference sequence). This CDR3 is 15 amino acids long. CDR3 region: CAWSVGGGEADTQYF. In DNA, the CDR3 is TGTGCCTGGAGTGTCGGGGGGGGCGAGGCAGATACGCAGTATTTT. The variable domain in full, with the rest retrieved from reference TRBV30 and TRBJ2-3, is SQTIHQWPATLVQPVGSPLSLECTVEGTSNPNLYWYRQAAGRGLQLLFYSVGIGQISSEVPQNLSASRPQDRQFILSSKKLLLSDSGFYLCAWSVGGGEADTQYFGPGTRLTVL.

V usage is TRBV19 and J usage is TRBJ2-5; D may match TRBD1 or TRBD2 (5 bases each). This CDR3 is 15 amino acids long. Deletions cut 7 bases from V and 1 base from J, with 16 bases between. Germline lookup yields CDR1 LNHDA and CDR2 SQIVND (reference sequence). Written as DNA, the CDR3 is TGTGCCAGTACCCGTAGCAACGGGGCCCAAGAGACCCAGTACTTC. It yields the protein CASTRSNGAQETQYF.

CDR3 sequence (DNA): TGTGCCAGTACCCTGGCTCTGGACTATGGCTACACCTTC. Translation gives CASTLALDYGYTF. This chain links TRBV19 with TRBJ1-2; D not certain. The ends were cut back, 7 bases at V and 3 bases at J, with 12 bases in the middle. Germline-derived CDR1 and CDR2 are LNHDA and SQIVND (reference sequence). This CDR3 contains 13 residues.

The CDR3 sequence is CASSLAGLGASYEQYF. The CDR3 region has the DNA TGTGCCAGCAGCTTGGCGGGACTAGGGGCCTCCTACGAGCAGTACTTC. This chain links TRBV5-5 with TRBJ2-7; TRBD2 matches 8 bases. CDR1 and CDR2 (germline): SGHKS, YYEKEE (reference sequence). J gave up 0 bases and V 0 bases, and 5 bases lay outside the gene matches. There are 16 residues in the CDR3. The full variable domain, its missing parts supplied by reference TRBV5-5 and TRBJ2-7, is DAGVTQSPTHLIKTRGQQVTLRCSPISGHKSVSWYQQVLGQGPQFIFQYYEKEERGRGNFPDRFSARQFPNYSSELNVNALLLGDSALYLCASSLAGLGASYEQYFGPGTRLTVT.

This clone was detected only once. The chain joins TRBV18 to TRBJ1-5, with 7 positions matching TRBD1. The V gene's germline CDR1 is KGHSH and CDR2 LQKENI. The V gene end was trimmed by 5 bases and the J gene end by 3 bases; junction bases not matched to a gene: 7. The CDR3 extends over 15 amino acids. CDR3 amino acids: CASSEQGLSNQPQHF. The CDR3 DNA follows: TGTGCCAGCTCAGAACAGGGGCTCTCCAATCAGCCCCAGCATTTT. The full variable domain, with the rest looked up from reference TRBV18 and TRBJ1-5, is NAGVMQNPRHLVRRRGQEARLRCSPMKGHSHVYWYRQLPEEGLKFMVYLQKENIIDESGMPKERFSAEFPKEGPSILRIQQVVRGDSAAYFCASSEQGLSNQPQHFGDGTRLSIL.